A selection of T cell receptor beta chains follows, all from one sample in a study of T cell responses to AZD1222 COVID-19 vaccine. Profiling relied on immunoSEQ multiplex PCR, and the TCRdb table lists in-frame clones only, not all of them. The sample yields more than 100,000 clones, more than 75% seen once. The sequencing used peripheral blood, collected on day 0 of AZD1222 vaccination. These receptors all stem from an adult in good health. CDR3s include the opening cysteine and the closing phenylalanine or tryptophan. D genes are given only for firm matches. Size values are once, few and many counts, or a class for expanded clones, and some rows have none.

j_call	clone_size	v_call	d_call	cdr3_aa	cdr3_nt
TRBJ2-7	-	TRBV21-1	-	CASPRGRGQGSLSSEQYF	TGTGCCAGCCCAAGGGGGAGGGGACAGGGGTCTCTCTCCTCCGAGCAGTACTTC
TRBJ2-7	-	TRBV4-1	TRBD1	CASSQARDRAYEQYF	TGCGCCAGCAGCCAAGCCCGGGACAGAGCCTACGAGCAGTACTTC
TRBJ2-7	few	TRBV7-2	-	CASSLWRNYEQYF	TGTGCCAGCAGCCTCTGGAGGAACTACGAGCAGTACTTC
TRBJ2-7	-	TRBV5-1	-	CASSLGGPPMGEQYF	TGCGCCAGCAGCTTGGGTGGGCCACCCATGGGAGAGCAGTACTTC
TRBJ1-2	-	TRBV7-9	-	CASSPWWEGYTF	TGTGCCAGCAGCCCGTGGTGGGAGGGCTACACCTTC
TRBJ1-1	-	TRBV6-5	TRBD1	CASSPGTGGFSEAFF	TGTGCCAGCAGTCCCGGGACAGGGGGCTTTTCTGAAGCTTTCTTT
TRBJ2-7	-	TRBV28	TRBD1	CASSSGQTYEQYF	TGTGCCAGCAGTTCGGGACAGACCTACGAGCAGTACTTC
TRBJ2-1	-	TRBV28	TRBD2	CASSPFLRGGNEQFF	TGTGCCAGCAGCCCCTTTCTGCGGGGGGGAAATGAGCAGTTCTTC
TRBJ1-5	few	TRBV18	TRBD1	CASSPGGQGNQPQHF	TGTGCCAGCTCACCCGGTGGACAGGGCAATCAGCCCCAGCATTTT
TRBJ1-1	few	TRBV6-5	TRBD1	CASRPQGADTEAFF	TGTGCCAGCAGGCCTCAGGGGGCGGACACTGAAGCTTTCTTT
TRBJ2-5	-	TRBV15	-	CATSRDAGQETQYF	TGTGCCACCAGCAGAGATGCGGGCCAAGAGACCCAGTACTTC
TRBJ1-1	-	TRBV11-2	-	CASSPLGTVNTEAFF	TGTGCCAGCAGCCCCCTGGGGACGGTGAACACTGAAGCTTTCTTT
TRBJ1-4	once	TRBV6-5	TRBD1	CASIPWTGEGEKLFF	TGTGCCAGCATTCCATGGACAGGGGAAGGCGAAAAACTGTTTTTT
TRBJ2-2	-	TRBV6-4	TRBD1	CASRSWGQVNTGELFF	TGTGCCAGTCGAAGCTGGGGACAGGTGAACACCGGGGAGCTGTTTTTT
TRBJ2-7	-	TRBV7-8	-	CASSLREWDEQYF	TGTGCCAGCAGCTTGCGGGAATGGGACGAGCAGTACTTC
TRBJ1-1	-	TRBV7-2	-	CASSLIGGLNTEAFF	TGTGCCAGCAGCTTAATCGGGGGTTTGAACACTGAAGCTTTCTTT
TRBJ1-1	-	TRBV19	-	CASSILRDLMNTEAFF	TGTGCCAGTAGTATTCTGAGGGACCTAATGAACACTGAAGCTTTCTTT
TRBJ2-1	-	TRBV5-4	-	CASSVGARSNEQFF	TGTGCCAGCAGCGTGGGAGCTCGCTCGAATGAGCAGTTCTTC
TRBJ1-5	once	TRBV2	-	CASSGGWGNQPQHF	TGTGCCAGCAGTGGGGGGTGGGGAAATCAGCCCCAGCATTTT
TRBJ2-1	-	TRBV5-1	TRBD1	CASGQGPSYNEQFF	TGCGCCAGCGGACAGGGGCCCTCCTACAATGAGCAGTTCTTC
TRBJ2-7	-	TRBV3-1/TRBV3-2	TRBD2	CASSQEPASGVRVWF	TGTGCCAGCAGCCAAGAACCGGCTAGCGGGGTTCGTGTGTGGTTC
TRBJ2-4	once	TRBV6-6	TRBD1	CASSIGQGQAKNIQYF	TGTGCCAGCAGTATCGGACAGGGCCAAGCCAAAAACATTCAGTACTTC
TRBJ1-1	-	TRBV19	-	CASSNRQTTVGEAFF	TGTGCCAGTAGTAATCGACAGACGACAGTGGGTGAAGCTTTCTTT
TRBJ2-3	-	TRBV7-8	-	CASSSIWTDTQYF	TGTGCCAGCAGCTCTATCTGGACAGATACGCAGTATTTT
TRBJ1-5	-	TRBV5-8	-	CASSLEAAGPQHF	TGTGCCAGCAGCTTGGAGGCTGCGGGGCCCCAGCATTTT
TRBJ2-3	-	TRBV14	TRBD2	CASSQVRTSGGATDTQYF	TGTGCCAGCAGCCAAGTCCGGACTAGCGGGGGGGCAACAGATACGCAGTATTTT
TRBJ2-7	-	TRBV10-2	-	CASTPDRLYEQYF	TGCGCCAGCACGCCGGACAGACTGTACGAGCAGTACTTC
TRBJ2-7	-	TRBV11-3	TRBD1	CASSPGRDSSYEQYF	TGTGCCAGCAGTCCTGGCCGGGACAGCTCCTACGAGCAGTACTTC
TRBJ2-7	-	TRBV18	-	CASSPQFEQYF	TGTGCCAGCTCACCTCAGTTCGAGCAGTACTTC
TRBJ1-4	-	TRBV5-4	-	CASNSGGPNEKLFF	TGTGCCAGCAACTCCGGGGGTCCGAATGAAAAACTGTTTTTT
TRBJ2-1	-	TRBV5-4	TRBD2	CASSAGGATYNEQFF	TGTGCCAGCAGCGCCGGGGGGGCCACCTACAATGAGCAGTTCTTC
TRBJ1-2	-	TRBV3-1/TRBV3-2	TRBD1	CASSQMAGQGNGYTF	TGTGCCAGCAGCCAAATGGCCGGACAGGGTAATGGCTACACCTTC
TRBJ1-5	-	TRBV19	-	CASSTFRDSNQPQHF	TGTGCCAGTAGTACCTTCAGGGATAGTAACCAGCCCCAGCATTTT
TRBJ1-5	-	TRBV5-8	TRBD1	CASSRDRVNQPQHF	TGTGCCAGCAGCAGGGACAGGGTCAATCAGCCCCAGCATTTT
TRBJ2-1	-	TRBV10-1	TRBD2	CASSLAGTNEQFF	TGCGCCAGCAGCCTAGCGGGGACCAATGAGCAGTTCTTC
TRBJ2-2	once	TRBV3-1/TRBV3-2	-	CASSLVGGPTGELFF	TGTGCCAGCAGCCTAGTAGGAGGACCCACCGGGGAGCTGTTTTTT
TRBJ2-1	-	TRBV7-2	-	CASSFRLKQDNEQFF	TGTGCCAGCAGCTTCCGTTTAAAACAGGACAATGAGCAGTTCTTC
TRBJ1-1	once	TRBV6-5	TRBD1	CASTPSGTGNTEAFF	TGTGCCAGCACCCCGTCCGGGACAGGGAACACTGAAGCTTTCTTT
TRBJ1-1	-	TRBV18	-	CASSPMGGLGNTEAFF	TGTGCCAGCTCACCAATGGGGGGCCTAGGGAACACTGAAGCTTTCTTT
TRBJ2-5	-	TRBV6-2/TRBV6-3	TRBD1	CASSRDRGIGPAQYF	TGTGCCAGCAGCCGGGACAGGGGAATCGGACCGGCCCAGTACTTC